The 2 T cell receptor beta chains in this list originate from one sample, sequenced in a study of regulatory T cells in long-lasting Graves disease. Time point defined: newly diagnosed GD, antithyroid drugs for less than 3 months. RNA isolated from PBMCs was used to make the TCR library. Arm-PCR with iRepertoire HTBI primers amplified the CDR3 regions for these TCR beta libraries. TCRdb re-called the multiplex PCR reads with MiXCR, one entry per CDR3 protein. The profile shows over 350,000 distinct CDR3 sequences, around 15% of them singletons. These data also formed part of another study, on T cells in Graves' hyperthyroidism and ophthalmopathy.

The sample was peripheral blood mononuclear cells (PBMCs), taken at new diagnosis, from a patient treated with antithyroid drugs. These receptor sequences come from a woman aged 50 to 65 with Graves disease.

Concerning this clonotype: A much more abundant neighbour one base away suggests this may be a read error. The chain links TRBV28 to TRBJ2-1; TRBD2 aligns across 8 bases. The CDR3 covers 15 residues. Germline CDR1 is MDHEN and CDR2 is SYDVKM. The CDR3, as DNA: TGTGCCAGCAGTCCCCGAGCGGGAGAATACATTGAGCAGTTCTTC. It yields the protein CASSPRAGEYIEQFF.

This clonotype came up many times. The CDR3: CASSPKRESSNYGYTF. As DNA, the CDR3 is TGTGCCAGCAGCCCAAAGAGGGAGTCTTCGAACTATGGCTACACCTTC. The genes are TRBV7-8 and TRBJ1-2; D gene uncertain. This CDR3 has 16 amino acids. Germline CDR1 and CDR2: SGHVS and FQNEAQ. V dropped 5 bases and J dropped 2 bases, with 18 bases sitting between them. Variable domain in full (rest from reference TRBV7-8 and TRBJ1-2): GAGVSQSPRYKVAKRGQDVALRCDPISGHVSLFWYQQALGQGPEFLTYFQNEAQLDKSGLPSDRFFAERPEGSVSTLKIQRTQQEDSAVYLCASSPKRESSNYGYTFGSGTRLTVV.